The 29 T cell receptor beta chains below were found in one sample sequenced in a study of metastatic and nonmetastatic thyroid tumors (TCRdb year 2020). Before undergoing thyroid surgery, none of the patients had been given any kind of treatment. The receptor library was made with PCR. These reads were obtained on an Illumina HiSeq 4000. Using fastp trimming at Q25 and MiXCR clonotype assembly, TCRdb reanalyzed the public sequencing data and kept in-frame beta chains. The sample profile shows 20,000 or so clones; about 11% of them were found once. About 7.3% of the sample belongs to the ten largest clones. The sample consisted of blood. The receptors stem from a female donor with papillary thyroid cancer or a benign thyroid nodule (not recorded which). Some clones in this sample may be carry-over from other donors' samples.

Ten or more counts support this clone. The chain carries TRBV14 and TRBJ2-1; D may be TRBD2 (6 bases). The length of the CDR3 is 17 residues. Trimming stripped 0 bases from V and 8 bases from J, with 20 bases between. From germline, CDR1 is SGHDN and CDR2 FVKESK. CDR3 sequence (DNA): TGTGCCAGCAGCCAAGAAGGCGGGACTTTCGGTTTCGATGAGCAGTTCTTC. As protein: CASSQEGGTFGFDEQFF.

This clone appeared many times. CDR3 loop: CAWSWGSQETQYF. The CDR3 nucleotides read TGTGCCTGGAGTTGGGGCAGCCAAGAGACCCAGTACTTC. The genes are TRBV30 and TRBJ2-5; D is perhaps TRBD1 (5 bases). V shed 2 bases and J shed 1 base, with 8 bases lying between them. Germline CDR1 and CDR2: GTSNPN and SVGIG (reference sequence). This CDR3 contains 13 residues.

This clone was detected only a few times. An end of the junction does not agree with germline; a read error may underlie this. The chain recombines TRBV10-1 with TRBJ2-7, with 9 bases aligning to TRBD2. CDR1 and CDR2 from the germline V gene are WNHNN and SYGVQD (reference sequence). This CDR3 is 14 amino acids long. The CDR3 bases are TGCGCCAGCAGTGATGGGCGGGAGGGATACGATCAGTACTTC. Translated, it gives CASSDGREGYDQYF.

As regards this clone: The junction shows a germline mismatch at one end, possibly a read error. This chain uses TRBV6-1 with TRBJ2-3, with D perhaps matching TRBD2 (6 bases). Germline CDR1 reads MNHNS; CDR2 reads SASEGT. This CDR3 spans 16 amino acids. The CDR3 region is CASSRGVSGTTYTQYF. CDR3 in DNA: TGTGCCAGCAGTCGCGGGGTATCGGGAACCACATATACGCAGTATTTT.

This clone was detected ten times or more. This chain joins TRBV19 and TRBJ2-1; D might be TRBD2 (5 bases). Trimming took 1 base from V and 4 from J, leaving 8 bases between them. This CDR3 spans 14 amino acids. In germline, CDR1 is LNHDA, CDR2 SQIVND (reference sequence). CDR3 in amino acids: CASSIVGEYNEQFF. The CDR3 nucleotides read TGTGCCAGTAGTATAGTGGGAGAGTACAATGAGCAGTTCTTC.

Comments on this clone: Distinct nucleotide sequences in the sample also encode this CDR3. The J gene is TRBJ2-7, the V gene TRBV7-6; D gene uncertain. The ends were cut back, 5 bases at V and 3 bases at J, with 14 bases in the middle. This CDR3 region has 14 residues. Germline CDR1 is SGHVS and CDR2 is FNYEAQ. The CDR3 reads CASSVGRGNYEQYF. The CDR3 DNA reads TGTGCCAGCAGCGTTGGGCGAGGAAACTACGAGCAGTACTTC.

This clone was detected ten times or more. The gene calls are TRBV12-3 or TRBV12-4 and TRBJ2-7; the D gene is possibly TRBD2 (7 bases). CDR3 size: 17 residues. Trimming removed 4 bases at V and 5 bases at J, with 24 bases between. The CDR3 here is CASSSLLVGGGSHEQYF. CDR3 nucleotides: TGTGCCAGCAGTTCCTTGTTAGTGGGAGGGGGATCCCACGAGCAGTACTTC.

The J gene is TRBJ2-3, the V gene TRBV7-8, with TRBD2 identical over 7 bases. The CDR3 sequence is 17 residues long. V lost 0 bases to trimming and J lost 1 base; unmatched junction nucleotides: 7. CDR1 is SGHVS and CDR2 is FQNEAQ in the germline V gene. Here the CDR3 DNA reads TGTGCCAGCAGCTTAGCTCTGGGCGGGAGTGGCACAGATACGCAGTATTTT. Protein: CASSLALGGSGTDTQYF.

At least ten counts were recorded for this clone. The sample has other DNA sequences that encode this CDR3 too. In nucleotides, the CDR3 is TGTGCCAGCAGTTATCCGGACAGGGGGCGTCACGGCTACACCTTC. It yields the protein CASSYPDRGRHGYTF. The chain has TRBV7-9 and TRBJ1-2; TRBD1 aligns across 11 bases. Germline V lookup: CDR1 SEHNR, CDR2 FQNEAQ (reference sequence). This CDR3 has 15 residues. V shed 6 bases and J 8 bases; nucleotides not matched to a gene: 11.

There are many counts of this clone. CDR3 in amino acids: CSASLGENSPLHF. The CDR3 bases are TGCAGTGCTAGTTTAGGGGAAAATTCACCCCTCCACTTT. The chain links TRBV20-1 to TRBJ1-6, with D maybe TRBD1 (5 bases). The V end lost 3 bases, the J end lost 7 bases, and 10 bases lay between the germline ends. This CDR3 contains 13 residues. The germline CDR1 and CDR2 sequences are DFQATT and SNEGSKA (reference sequence).

Only a few counts were recorded for this clone. This may arise from a read error, as a much more abundant clone is one base away. The chain carries TRBV20-1 and TRBJ2-7, with a tentative D call TRBD2 (6 bases). The germline V gene has CDR1 DFQATT and CDR2 SNEGSKA (reference sequence). This CDR3 region has 17 residues. The CDR3 sequence is CSAGDGHRDSASYEQYF. CDR3 nucleotides: TGCAGTGCTGGAGACGGCCACCGGGACTCCGCTTCCTACGAGCAGTACTTC.

A remark on this clone: A much more abundant neighbour one base away suggests this may be a read error. The conserved phenylalanine or tryptophan normally closing the CDR3 is absent here, so this likely arose from a read error. The DNA is omitted, as the CDR3 cannot be located on it reliably, and the CDR3 follows TCRdb's listing. The V gene is TRBV6-1, the J gene TRBJ1-2; TRBD1 reflects the table's D call only, with no check against the DNA. The CDR3 length equals 14 residues, ends included. Germline V lookup: CDR1 MNHNS, CDR2 SASEGT. The CDR3 loop reads CASSGGRGEYGYNL.

The V call is TRBV30, the J call TRBJ2-3; D tentatively fits TRBD1 or TRBD2 (6 bases each). Germline-derived CDR1 and CDR2 are GTSNPN and SVGIG (reference sequence). The CDR3 length is 14 residues. Trimming shortened V by 2 bases and J by 6 bases, and 15 bases separated the two germline ends. The CDR3 here is CAWSRAGAGDTQYF. The CDR3 DNA reads as TGTGCCTGGAGTCGGGCAGGGGCGGGGGATACGCAGTATTTT.

At least ten counts were recorded for this clone. The chain carries TRBV28 and TRBJ1-6; 10 nucleotides line up with TRBD1. Germline V gene lookup returns CDR1 MDHEN and CDR2 SYDVKM. There are 19 residues in the CDR3. V lost 10 bases and J lost 7; bases outside the gene matches: 22. Written as DNA, the CDR3 is TGTGCCACCCTGCGACCGGGACAGGGGCCGGAGCTCTTAAATTCACCCCTCCACTTT. Its translation: CATLRPGQGPELLNSPLHF. The full variable domain, completed using reference TRBV28 and TRBJ1-6, is DVKVTQSSRYLVKRTGEKVFLECVQDMDHENMFWYRQDPGLGLRLIYFSYDVKMKEKGDIPEGYSVSREKKERFSLILESASTNQTSMYLCATLRPGQGPELLNSPLHFGNGTRLTVT.

This clone showed up many times. This CDR3 is also generated by other DNA sequences in the sample. The chain couples TRBV5-1 to TRBJ2-5; 9 nucleotides match TRBD2. Per the germline V gene, CDR1 is SGHRS and CDR2 is YFSETQ. V dropped 4 bases and J dropped 3; count of bases not matched to a gene: 7. The length of the CDR3 is 15 residues. The CDR3: CASSRLAVGEETQYF. The DNA for the CDR3 is TGCGCCAGCAGCCGACTAGCGGTTGGGGAAGAGACCCAGTACTTC.

Ten or more counts support this clone. J is TRBJ2-1 and V is TRBV7-2, with a tentative D call TRBD2 (6 bases). This CDR3 has 17 amino acids. V was cut by 2 bases and J by 0 bases, with 14 bases left in between. The V gene's germline CDR1 is SGHTA and CDR2 FQGNSA. The CDR3 loop reads CASSLWGDPSSYNEQFF. The CDR3 region has the DNA TGTGCCAGCAGCTTATGGGGGGACCCCTCCTCCTACAATGAGCAGTTCTTC.

This clone was counted at least ten times. The J gene is TRBJ2-1, the V gene TRBV7-8, with D possibly being TRBD2 (5 bases). This CDR3 has 14 amino acids. Trimming removed 0 bases at V and 8 bases at J, with 11 bases between. Germline-derived CDR1 and CDR2 are SGHVS and FQNEAQ. DNA for the CDR3: TGTGCCAGCAGCTTAGCTGGTTTCGGGGATGAGCAGTTCTTC. This translates into CASSLAGFGDEQFF.

In its sample, this clone ranks as medium-sized (0.01 to 0.1%). The chain uses TRBV6-4 and TRBJ2-5; 7 nucleotides agree with TRBD1. Trimming took 1 base from V and 2 from J; bases not matched to a gene: 7. Germline assignment: CDR1 MRHNA and CDR2 SNTAGT. The CDR3 is made up of 16 amino acids. The CDR3 sequence: CASSDCDRVPQETQYF. The CDR3 DNA reads as TGTGCCAGCAGTGACTGTGACAGGGTACCTCAAGAGACCCAGTACTTC.

Comment on this clone: A read error is possible here, since a much larger clone lies one base away. At the DNA level, this CDR3 is encoded by other sequences in the same sample as well. This chain connects TRBV18 to TRBJ2-1, with TRBD2 matching over 7 bases. The CDR3 covers 15 residues. V dropped 3 bases and J dropped 7; count of bases not matched to a gene: 9. The germline gives CDR1 KGHSH, CDR2 LQKENI. CDR3 in DNA: TGTGCCAGCTCACCCGCCGCGGGAGTTGATAATGAGCAGTTCTTC. It specifies CASSPAAGVDNEQFF. The whole variable domain, remainder taken from reference TRBV18 and TRBJ2-1, is NAGVMQNPRHLVRRRGQEARLRCSPMKGHSHVYWYRQLPEEGLKFMVYLQKENIIDESGMPKERFSAEFPKEGPSILRIQQVVRGDSAAYFCASSPAAGVDNEQFFGPGTRLTVL.

This clone occurred many times. The J gene is TRBJ2-3, the V gene TRBV3-1, with TRBD2 as a possible D gene (6 bases). V gave up 3 bases and J gave up 0 bases, with 16 bases separating them. This CDR3 contains 17 residues. Germline CDR1 reads LGHDT; CDR2 reads YNNKEL (reference sequence). The CDR3 DNA reads TGTGCCAGCAGCCATCCTGCGGGGTTCAGAAGCACAGATACGCAGTATTTT. Its protein is CASSHPAGFRSTDTQYF.

This clone appeared many times. The CDR3 sequence is CSATTTDTQYF. In DNA form, the CDR3 reads TGCAGTGCTACGACCACAGATACGCAGTATTTT. The chain uses TRBV20-1 and TRBJ2-3; D is ambiguous. The CDR3 has 11 residues. The V end lost 4 bases, the J end lost 2 bases, and 4 bases lay between the germline ends. Germline assignment: CDR1 DFQATT and CDR2 SNEGSKA (reference sequence).

The CDR3 here is CSAEKPGTGGNEQYF. CDR3 coding DNA: TGCAGTGCCGAAAAGCCCGGGACAGGGGGTAACGAGCAGTACTTC. V gene TRBV20-1 combines with J gene TRBJ2-7; 11 bases line up with TRBD1. Germline trimming cut 6 bases from V and 5 bases from J; bases unmatched to any gene: 12. This CDR3 comprises 15 residues. Germline V lookup: CDR1 DFQATT, CDR2 SNEGSKA (reference sequence).

This clone was counted ten times or more. The CDR3 DNA reads TGTGCCAGCAAGGTAGCGGGTTCCTACAATGAGCAGTTCTTC. Its protein product is CASKVAGSYNEQFF. The J gene is TRBJ2-1, the V gene TRBV28; 7 nucleotides agree with TRBD2. CDR1 is MDHEN, CDR2 SYDVKM, per germline. After removal of 7 bases from V and 1 base from J, the junction contained 4 bases not matched to a gene. The CDR3 extends over 14 amino acids.

J is TRBJ2-7 and V is TRBV5-4; TRBD2 agrees at 13 bases. Losses at the gene ends were 0 bases for V and 6 bases for J; bases not matched to a gene: 3. The CDR3 contains 15 residues. Germline V gene sequence: CDR1 SGHNT, CDR2 YYREEE (reference sequence). CDR3 loop: CASSLGLAGGVEQYF. The CDR3 DNA follows: TGTGCCAGCAGCTTGGGACTAGCGGGAGGTGTCGAGCAGTACTTC.

There are many counts of this clone. This chain uses TRBV12-3 or TRBV12-4 with TRBJ1-3; tentatively, D is TRBD1 (5 bases). V gave up 2 bases and J gave up 3 bases, with 5 bases separating them. The CDR3 is made up of 13 amino acids. CDR3 region: CASSLQGGNTIYF. As DNA, the CDR3 is TGTGCCAGCAGTTTACAGGGTGGAAACACCATATATTTT.

This chain links TRBV6-1 with TRBJ1-1; D not resolved. The V and J ends lost 7 bases and 4 bases respectively, with 16 bases between them. CDR1 is MNHNS and CDR2 is SASEGT in the germline V gene. The CDR3 runs to 14 residues. In DNA, the CDR3 is TGTGCCAGCAAAGGGCGGGGTGTGGCCACTGAAGCTTTCTTT. As protein: CASKGRGVATEAFF.

This clone was picked up many times. The chain combines TRBV20-1 with TRBJ2-1; D gene uncertain. V was trimmed by 5 bases and J by 4 bases, leaving 3 bases between them. In germline, CDR1 is DFQATT, CDR2 SNEGSKA (reference sequence). The CDR3 is 10 amino acids. The CDR3 DNA reads as TGCAGTGCTTTATACAATGAGCAGTTCTTC. As protein: CSALYNEQFF.

This clone appeared a few times. Its ends do not fully match the called genes, so a read error is possible. The CDR3 DNA reads TGCAGCGTTGGGCTATTCGGGAGGAGGTCCTACGATGAGCAGTTCTTC. It encodes CSVGLFGRRSYDEQFF. The genes are TRBV29-1 and TRBJ2-1; 7 positions match TRBD2. This CDR3 contains 16 residues. CDR1 is SQVTM, CDR2 ANQGSEA, per germline.

Sample share makes this clone medium-sized (0.01 to 0.1%). The V and J genes are TRBV6-1 and TRBJ1-5, with D unresolved. Per the germline V gene, CDR1 is MNHNS and CDR2 is SASEGT. Trimming shortened V by 6 bases and J by 4 bases, and 13 bases separated the two germline ends. The CDR3 loop spans 14 amino acids. The DNA for the CDR3 is TGTGCCAGCAGAAATCTGGGAATTAATCAGCCCCAGCATTTT. It yields the protein CASRNLGINQPQHF.